This T cell receptor (beta chain) was sequenced for a study of blood T cell repertoires in COVID-19. Enrolment of Seattle patients took place during active infection, and they were followed longitudinally. Sequencing was performed with immunoSEQ multiplex PCR; in TCRdb, only in-frame clones are kept and a portion is missing. The sample includes fewer than 90,000 clones, 65% to 85% of them seen just once. Germline assignment: CDR1 KGHDR and CDR2 SFDVKD. CDR3 length equals 13 residues. Between the trimmed V and J ends, which lost 3 bases and 10 bases, there was a span of 14 bases. The table lists this clone with a count of one.

The sample comprised peripheral blood. The J gene is TRBJ1-1, the V gene TRBV24-1; possible D gene TRBD1, 5 bases. The receptor comes from a man in his 60s with COVID-19, enrolled during active disease. CDR3 region: CATSDGPGLRAFF. The CDR3 DNA follows: TGTGCCACCAGTGATGGACCGGGACTTCGAGCTTTCTTT.